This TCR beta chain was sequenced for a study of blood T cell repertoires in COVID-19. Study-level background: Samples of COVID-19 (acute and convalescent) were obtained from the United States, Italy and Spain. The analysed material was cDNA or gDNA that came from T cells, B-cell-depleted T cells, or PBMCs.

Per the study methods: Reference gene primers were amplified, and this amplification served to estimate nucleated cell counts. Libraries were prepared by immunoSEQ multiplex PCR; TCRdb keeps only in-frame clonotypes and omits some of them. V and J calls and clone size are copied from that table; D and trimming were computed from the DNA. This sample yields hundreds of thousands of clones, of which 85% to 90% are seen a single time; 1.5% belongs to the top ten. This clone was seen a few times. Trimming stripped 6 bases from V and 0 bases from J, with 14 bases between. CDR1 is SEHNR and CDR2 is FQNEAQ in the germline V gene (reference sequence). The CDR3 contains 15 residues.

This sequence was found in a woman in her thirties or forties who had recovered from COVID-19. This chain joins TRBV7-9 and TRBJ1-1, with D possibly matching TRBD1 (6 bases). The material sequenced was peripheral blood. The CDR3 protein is CASSLRTALNTEAFF. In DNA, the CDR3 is TGTGCCAGCAGTTTGCGGACAGCTTTGAACACTGAAGCTTTCTTT.